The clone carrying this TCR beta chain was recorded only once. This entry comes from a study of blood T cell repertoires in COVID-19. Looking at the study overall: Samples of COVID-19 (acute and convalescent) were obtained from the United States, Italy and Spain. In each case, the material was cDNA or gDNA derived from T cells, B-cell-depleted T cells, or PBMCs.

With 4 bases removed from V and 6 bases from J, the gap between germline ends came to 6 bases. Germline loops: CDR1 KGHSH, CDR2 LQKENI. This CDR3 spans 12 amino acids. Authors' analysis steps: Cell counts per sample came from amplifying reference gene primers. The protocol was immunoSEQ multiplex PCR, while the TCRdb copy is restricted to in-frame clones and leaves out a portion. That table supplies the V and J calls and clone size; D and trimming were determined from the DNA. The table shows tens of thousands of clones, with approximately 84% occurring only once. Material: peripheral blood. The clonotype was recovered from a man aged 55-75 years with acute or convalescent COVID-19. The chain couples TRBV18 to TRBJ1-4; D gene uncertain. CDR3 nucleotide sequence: TGTGCCAGCTCACAGCGGTATGAAAAACTGTTTTTT. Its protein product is CASSQRYEKLFF.